Below are 27 T cell receptor beta chains sequenced from a single sample in a study of radiation and T cells in renal cell carcinoma. The treatment is: treatment-naive control, cytoreductive nephrectomy. The assay was immunoSEQ multiplex PCR, and TCRdb's table has in-frame clones only and misses some. Counted here are 13,000 or so clones, roughly three fifths occurring once; the ten biggest clones make up 10% to 15%. Here the sequenced sample was tumor tissue, taken from a patient whose treatment was nephrectomy without radiotherapy. The receptor source for this set is a middle-aged man with renal cell carcinoma.

Relative to its sample, this clone is medium-sized. V and J are TRBV30 and TRBJ2-3; TRBD1 matches at 7 bases. J was trimmed by 4 bases and V by 0 bases; bases with no gene match: 13. The CDR3 is 17 residues long. The germline gives CDR1 GTSNPN, CDR2 SVGIG (reference sequence). CDR3 sequence: CAWSVGRGSRSSDTQYF. For the CDR3, the DNA is TGTGCCTGGAGTGTGGGCAGGGGGTCTCGTTCGTCAGATACGCAGTATTTT.

This chain's CDR3 is CAVTGISLNSPLHF. The CDR3 DNA sequence: TGCGCCGTTACAGGGATAAGTTTGAATTCACCCCTCCACTTT. The genes are TRBV10-2 and TRBJ1-6; TRBD1 might be the D (6 bases). The CDR3 runs 14 residues. Germline lookup yields CDR1 WSHSY and CDR2 SAAADI. Trimming cost V 11 bases and J 7 bases, with 18 bases left between them.

The chain joins TRBV5-6 to TRBJ2-4; D is ambiguous. V gave up 0 bases and J gave up 6 bases, with 10 bases separating them. Germline V lookup: CDR1 SGHDT, CDR2 YYEEEE. This CDR3 has 14 residues. This CDR3 is CASSLDFGGNIQYF. In DNA, the CDR3 is TGTGCCAGCAGCTTGGACTTTGGTGGAAACATTCAGTACTTC.

DNA of the CDR3: TGTGCCAGCAGAGGCCGCGGACAGGGGAACACCGGGGAGCTGTTTTTT. Translated, it gives CASRGRGQGNTGELFF. V is TRBV7-2 and J is TRBJ2-2; 8 bases map to TRBD1. This CDR3 contains 16 residues. The germline V gene has CDR1 SGHTA and CDR2 FQGNSA. Losses at the gene ends were 6 bases for V and 1 base for J; bases not matched to a gene: 7.

V gene TRBV5-6 combines with J gene TRBJ2-1; 7 bases match TRBD2. The CDR3 has 12 residues. The germline V gene encodes CDR1 SGHDT and CDR2 YYEEEE. V lost 4 bases, J lost 8 bases, and 3 bases stayed unmatched. The CDR3 sequence is CASSLGLDEQFF. The CDR3 DNA follows: TGTGCCAGCAGCCTAGGACTAGATGAGCAGTTCTTC.

J is TRBJ2-1 and V is TRBV5-6; D unresolved. Trimming cost V 0 bases and J 8 bases, with 9 bases left between them. The CDR3 contains 13 residues. Germline values: CDR1 SGHDT, CDR2 YYEEEE. The CDR3 loop is CASSLDQRDEQFF. The CDR3 bases are TGTGCCAGCAGCTTGGACCAACGGGATGAGCAGTTCTTC.

The rearrangement joins TRBV11-2 to TRBJ2-3, with 10 bases fitting TRBD1. Germline CDR1 reads SGHAT; CDR2 reads FQNNGV. V dropped 0 bases and J dropped 5; count of bases not matched to a gene: 8. The CDR3 length is 17 residues. Here the CDR3 reads CASSLEVDRGRKDTQYF. CDR3 DNA: TGTGCCAGCAGCTTAGAGGTAGACAGGGGGCGGAAAGATACGCAGTATTTT. Looking up the rest from reference TRBV11-2 and TRBJ2-3 gives the full variable domain: EAGVAQSPRYKIIEKRQSVAFWCNPISGHATLYWYQQILGQGPKLLIQFQNNGVVDDSQLPKDRFSAERLKGVDSTLKIQPAKLEDSAVYLCASSLEVDRGRKDTQYFGPGTRLTVL.

This clone was counted a few times. V and J are TRBV9 and TRBJ1-3; D might be TRBD1 (5 bases). This CDR3 comprises 18 residues. Per germline, CDR1 SGDLS and CDR2 YYNGEE. Deletions cut 4 bases from V and 4 bases from J, with 24 bases between. CDR3 DNA: TGTGCCAGCAGCCTTTCGTCAGCAGGGCAGTCAACAGGAAACACCATATATTTT. Encoded protein: CASSLSSAGQSTGNTIYF.

The chain couples TRBV19 to TRBJ2-1; no reliable D call. The CDR3 runs 14 residues. The germline V and J ends were trimmed by 6 bases and 3 bases, with 12 bases remaining between them. Germline CDR1 and CDR2: LNHDA and SQIVND (reference sequence). For the CDR3, the DNA is TGTGCCAGTAGCCCCCCCGGAAGCTACAATGAGCAGTTCTTC. It yields the protein CASSPPGSYNEQFF.

The chain has TRBV27 and TRBJ1-2, with D possibly matching TRBD1 (5 bases). The CDR3 runs 14 residues. The ends were cut back, 5 bases at V and 7 bases at J, with 17 bases in the middle. Germline-derived CDR1 and CDR2 are MNHEY and SMNVEV (reference sequence). CDR3 nucleotides: TGTGCCAGCAGTCCCCGGGACCTAGCGGGTGGCTACACCTTC. Its translation is CASSPRDLAGGYTF.

V usage is TRBV5-4 and J usage is TRBJ2-1; D may be TRBD1 (6 bases). Between the trimmed V and J ends, which lost 3 bases and 5 bases, there was a span of 15 bases. This CDR3 spans 15 amino acids. Germline loops: CDR1 SGHNT, CDR2 YYREEE (reference sequence). The CDR3 DNA reads TGTGCCAGCAGCTCCCCGGGTAGGGACAACAATGAGCAGTTCTTC. Protein: CASSSPGRDNNEQFF.

The chain has TRBV10-1 and TRBJ2-3; no reliable D call. The CDR3 length is 12 residues. Trimming left V 5 bases short and J 0 bases short, with 3 bases between. Per germline, CDR1 WNHNN and CDR2 SYGVQD (reference sequence). In DNA form, the CDR3 reads TGCGCCAGCAGTTCTAGCACAGATACGCAGTATTTT. This codes for CASSSSTDTQYF.

The sample holds a few counts of this clone. The gene calls are TRBV9 and TRBJ1-1; 8 nucleotides match TRBD1. This CDR3 has 15 amino acids. Germline trimming cut 7 bases from V and 5 bases from J; bases unmatched to any gene: 13. Germline V lookup: CDR1 SGDLS, CDR2 YYNGEE. CDR3 in DNA: TGTGCCAGCGTCGGGCAGGGGGCGCGGGGAACTGAAGCTTTCTTT. This translates into CASVGQGARGTEAFF.

This sequence joins TRBV6-5 and TRBJ2-7; D is ambiguous. The germline V and J ends were trimmed by 8 bases and 3 bases, with 20 bases remaining between them. The CDR3 covers 15 residues. The germline gives CDR1 MNHEY, CDR2 SVGAGI. CDR3 nucleotide sequence: TGTGCCAGCTCCTATCAGGCAGGCAGTGGCTACGAGCAGTACTTC. This codes for CASSYQAGSGYEQYF.

The chain joins TRBV18 to TRBJ1-1; unclear D gene. V was trimmed by 0 bases and J by 4 bases, leaving 9 bases between them. Germline-derived CDR1 and CDR2 are KGHSH and LQKENI. This CDR3 is 14 amino acids long. CDR3 bases: TGTGCCAGCTCACCACCGGCGCGGGTCACTGAAGCTTTCTTT. As protein: CASSPPARVTEAFF. Drawing the rest from reference TRBV18 and TRBJ1-1, the complete variable domain is NAGVMQNPRHLVRRRGQEARLRCSPMKGHSHVYWYRQLPEEGLKFMVYLQKENIIDESGMPKERFSAEFPKEGPSILRIQQVVRGDSAAYFCASSPPARVTEAFFGQGTRLTVV.

The chain is built from TRBV11-3 and TRBJ2-1; D could derive from TRBD1 or TRBD2 (5 bases each). Germline V lookup: CDR1 SGHNT, CDR2 YENEEA. The ends were cut back, 0 bases at V and 9 bases at J, with 9 bases in the middle. This CDR3 contains 13 residues. CDR3 sequence: CASSLDQGPEQFF. As DNA, the CDR3 is TGTGCCAGCAGCTTAGATCAGGGACCTGAGCAGTTCTTC.

This chain uses TRBV6-5 with TRBJ2-3; D remains ambiguous. Looked up from germline, CDR1 is MNHEY and CDR2 is SVGAGI. The CDR3 is made up of 16 amino acids. The germline V and J ends were trimmed by 0 bases and 0 bases, with 10 bases remaining between them. The CDR3 sequence: CASSYSLGGSTDTQYF. The CDR3 DNA follows: TGTGCCAGCAGTTACTCCCTAGGCGGTAGCACAGATACGCAGTATTTT.

V and J are TRBV29-1 and TRBJ2-6; a weak D match, TRBD2 (6 bases). Trimming cost V 4 bases and J 4 bases, with 17 bases left between them. The CDR3 loop spans 16 amino acids. In germline, CDR1 is SQVTM, CDR2 ANQGSEA. Here the CDR3 DNA reads TGCAGCGTTGGAAGACGGGGGACCGGGGGGGCCAACGTCCTGACTTTC. It yields the protein CSVGRRGTGGANVLTF.

The chain uses TRBV19 and TRBJ2-1; no reliable D call. This CDR3 has 17 residues. Germline V gene lookup returns CDR1 LNHDA and CDR2 SQIVND (reference sequence). Trimming cost V 5 bases and J 0 bases, with 17 bases left between them. Written as DNA, the CDR3 is TGTGCCAGTAGTTCTCTGGCCTCTCTCGGCTCCTACAATGAGCAGTTCTTC. Translation gives CASSSLASLGSYNEQFF.

This sequence joins TRBV30 and TRBJ2-7; 7 bases agree with TRBD2. J was trimmed by 4 bases and V by 4 bases; bases with no gene match: 7. This CDR3 has 13 residues. From germline, CDR1 is GTSNPN and CDR2 SVGIG (reference sequence). The CDR3 region is CAWNRLGGYEQYF. In DNA form, the CDR3 reads TGTGCCTGGAACCGGCTGGGGGGGTACGAGCAGTACTTC.

This clone was observed a few times. J is TRBJ2-1 and V is TRBV4-1, with D possibly being TRBD2 (6 bases). The CDR3 has 15 amino acids. Germline CDR1 is MGHRA and CDR2 is YSYEKL. The germline V and J ends were trimmed by 6 bases and 0 bases, with 12 bases remaining between them. The CDR3 sequence: CASRPRGSSYNEQFF. The CDR3 coding sequence is TGCGCCAGCAGGCCACGGGGGAGCTCCTACAATGAGCAGTTCTTC.

This clone was counted between two and nine times. The J gene is TRBJ1-2, the V gene TRBV19; the D gene is possibly TRBD1 (6 bases). V lost 4 bases to trimming and J lost 0 bases, with 9 bases between them. In germline, CDR1 is LNHDA, CDR2 SQIVND (reference sequence). The length of the CDR3 is 14 residues. The CDR3 here is CASSNRETNYGYTF. In nucleotides, the CDR3 is TGTGCCAGTAGTAACAGGGAAACTAACTATGGCTACACCTTC.

The chain employs TRBV5-5 and TRBJ1-5; maybe TRBD1 (5 bases). The CDR3 has 14 amino acids. Trimming removed 4 bases at V and 3 bases at J, with 11 bases between. Per germline, CDR1 SGHKS and CDR2 YYEKEE (reference sequence). The CDR3 loop is CASSLGLNNQPQHF. DNA for the CDR3: TGTGCCAGCAGCCTGGGGCTCAACAATCAGCCCCAGCATTTT.

The V call is TRBV5-6, the J call TRBJ2-1, with TRBD1 matching 9 bases. The CDR3 loop spans 15 amino acids. The V segment lost 3 bases and the J segment 2 bases; nucleotides outside the gene matches: 3. Germline V gene data show CDR1 as SGHDT and CDR2 as YYEEEE. CDR3 bases: TGTGCCAGCAGCTGGACAGGGGATCCCTACAATGAGCAGTTCTTC. Protein: CASSWTGDPYNEQFF.

The V and J genes are TRBV7-7 and TRBJ1-1, with 8 bases lining up with TRBD1. This CDR3 is 13 amino acids long. J gave up 5 bases and V 4 bases, and 3 bases lay outside the gene matches. Per the germline V gene, CDR1 is SSHAT and CDR2 is FNYEAQ (reference sequence). The CDR3 sequence: CASSSGQGTEAFF. The CDR3 region has the DNA TGTGCCAGCAGCTCCGGACAGGGAACTGAAGCTTTCTTT.

CDR3 protein: CASSLGGSAPNSGNTIYF. The DNA for the CDR3 is TGCGCCAGCAGCTTGGGAGGGTCGGCTCCCAACTCTGGAAACACCATATATTTT. The chain carries TRBV5-1 and TRBJ1-3, with D uncertain. Trimming stripped 0 bases from V and 0 bases from J, with 16 bases between. Looked up from germline, CDR1 is SGHRS and CDR2 is YFSETQ. There are 18 residues in the CDR3.

V gene TRBV25-1 combines with J gene TRBJ1-2; D remains unclear. Per germline, CDR1 MGHDK and CDR2 SYGVNS. The V and J ends lost 10 bases and 14 bases respectively, with 23 bases between them. CDR3 length: 12 amino acids. The CDR3 DNA reads TGTGCCACCCCCCCTTCGCTGGTCAGGAGAACCTTC. Its protein product is CATPPSLVRRTF.